Described below is a single T cell receptor (beta chain) sequence and its context. There is no known antigen for this receptor. One base away there is no much larger clone; base qualities are not given. This sample was included in a study of cytomegalovirus exposure and HLA in healthy donors listed by TCRdb under 2017. Turning to the overall study: An earlier analysis of several hundred of the donors reported approximately 300 Gb of sequence data and 100 million to 130 million unique TCR beta sequences from around 200 million T cells. Approximately 310 gigabases of sequencing data and 70 million to 100 million unique TCR sequences were included in an early release covering about 700 HLA-typed donors. Among the roughly 400 genotyped donors, more than 70% belonged to the genetic ancestry cluster associated with self-reported Caucasian donors. The study aimed to test whether signatures of past pathogen exposure could be identified by cataloging public T cell receptors. Using immunosequencing, the study profiled T cell repertoires from about 610 subjects and related those repertoires to cytomegalovirus serostatus. A separate validation cohort of about 110 different subjects was used in addition to the roughly 640-subject first cohort. The study combined high-throughput TCR immunosequencing, statistical association of individual TCRs with disease status, and machine learning to predict cytomegalovirus infection status. To study patterns of TCR occurrence, a later analysis re-analyzed previously published TCR beta repertoires from under 750 donors and added high-resolution HLA genotyping. Rather than using new phenotypic data, the later analysis identified candidate immune exposures from TCR beta sequences and from how often those sequences occurred across donors. To decide whether each TCR beta V gene segment behaved as functional or pseudogenic, an earlier analysis of 587 of the donors relied on high-throughput TCR beta sequencing. Alongside the repertoire data, information on donor age, sex, ethnicity and CMV serostatus was compiled. A later genetic analysis took genome-wide SNP genotypes for about three fifths of the 666 donors and used that subset as a discovery cohort. All discovery cohort repertoires had been generated on a single sequencing platform. Both class I and class II loci were covered by HLA typing, at four-digit resolution. The number of typed donors differed by locus: about 629-630 for A, B, C, DRB1 and DQB1; approximately 520 for DQA1; some 610 for DPA1; and 400 to 480 for DPB1. Because of strong linkage in the cohort, roughly five DR-DQ haplotypes were treated as single units for association and clustering. Across around 400 genotyped donors of the cohort, an average of about 240,000 unique TCR beta nucleotide sequences per donor were sequenced, and approximately 19% of those sequences were non-productive. General conclusions and limits of the study: Compared with equally common non-associated chains, HLA-associated TCR beta chains in a later analysis were more clonally expanded and had lower generation probabilities. In a later genetic analysis, fewer N-insertions in productive TCRs were reported among donors in an Asian-associated ancestry cluster than the roughly 640-donor mean. Some IMGT-functional V segments, including TRBV6-2 and TRBV6-3, could not be distinguished by the 87-base-pair reads and were therefore excluded. An association between a missense DCLRE1C variant and V-gene and J-gene trimming of TCR beta chains was found in a later genetic analysis and replicated in an independent cohort. An earlier analysis of roughly 570 of the donors showed that most TCR beta V segments appeared in productive rearrangements either about 87% or about 30% of the time, which broadly matched IMGT annotations. In this cohort, only TCR beta chains were sequenced, and detectable features were limited by the absence of alpha or paired-chain data. The authors suggested that the approach could potentially be extended to other disease states and immunological phenotypes. In a later analysis, most CMV-associated TCR beta chains were found to appear HLA-restricted, with HLA associations seemingly driven largely by CMV exposure. Roughly uniform sequencing depth across donors was assumed in presence/absence analyses, although this assumption may not hold. Correlated functional status among segregating V segments might reflect linkage disequilibrium, but an unknown experimental factor could not be ruled out. Seventeen rarely observed V segments, including chromosome 9 orphons, were excluded from the earlier analysis of just under 600 of the donors because counts were too low. The study listed 150 to 200 TCR beta chains as associated with cytomegalovirus. While some public TCRs were present in many individuals, most TCR sequences turned up only very rarely across donors. The sequencing pipeline was judged likely to have produced a cluster of highly shared sequence variants as a technical artifact. At a false discovery rate of 0.05, a later analysis linked 16,951 TCR beta sequences to specific HLA alleles. In both the original and validation cohorts, the classifier was reported to diagnose cytomegalovirus status with high specificity and sensitivity. For the cohort, immune exposure information was limited to CMV serostatus. A further reported finding was that TCR beta sequences accurately predicted the HLA-A and HLA-B alleles for most subjects in the first cohort. Several of the top co-occurrence clusters appeared to be linked to parvovirus B19, influenza, CMV and Epstein-Barr virus, according to a later analysis. In vitro tests confirmed that a few of the cytomegalovirus-associated TCR beta chains recognize cytomegalovirus antigens. When HLA alleles, especially DR and DQ, strongly co-occurred, TCR associations were difficult to assign to individual alleles. In a later analysis, TCR association rates were found to vary across HLA loci, with the most associated TCRs seen for DRB1 alleles and the fewest for HLA-C alleles. Because some donors lacked HLA typing at each locus, the association tests relied only on the typed subset.

Library preparation employed the immunoSEQ multiplex PCR assay. The multiplex PCR relied on a mix of 60 forward primers for TCR Vbeta segments and 13 reverse primers for TCR Jbeta segments. A multiplex PCR assay on genomic DNA amplified the CDR3 region of rearranged TCR beta genes. Amplified TCR beta libraries were sequenced as 87-base-pair reads on the Illumina HiSeq System. From the authors' description of their analysis: A later analysis tallied about 77 million unique TCR beta chains across the 666 repertoires, and approximately 11 million of those chains were shared by two or more donors. Raw reads were error-corrected and collapsed into unique sequences by a nearest-neighbor algorithm in which closely related sequences were merged to remove PCR and sequencing errors. Alignment of CDR3 sequences to IMGT reference sequences was used to assign V, D and J gene segments. For a sequence to be retained, a match of at least six nucleotides to both a V gene segment and a J gene segment was required. Rearrangements were classified as productive when the CDR3 lacked stop codons and remained in frame with V and J, and all other rearrangements were classified as non-productive. Following IMGT convention, CDR3 was defined as the stretch from the second conserved V-encoded cysteine up to the conserved J-encoded phenylalanine. The earlier analysis of about 560 of the donors excluded any sequence lacking an unambiguous match to a single V gene segment. In an earlier analysis of 450 to 700 of the donors, V segments were called functional above 56.7% productive rearrangements and were called segregating when the between-donor standard deviation exceeded 5%. A statistical classification framework was built to diagnose cytomegalovirus status from the catalog of TCR beta chain sequences. V and J gene assignment, in a later analysis, came from comparing TCR nucleotide sequences with IMGT/GENE-DB human TR gene sequences. The TCRdist pipeline was used in a later analysis to assign CDR3 sequences and most-parsimonious VDJ recombination scenarios. In a later analysis, each TCR beta chain was defined by its CDR3 amino acid sequence together with its V-gene family, and reads without a unique V-gene family were excluded. In a later analysis, 450 to 600 highly shared, low-generation-probability nucleotide sequences were removed to address suspected cross-contamination and a sequencing artifact. In a later analysis, a clonal expansion index was calculated for each public chain from normalized within-repertoire ranks of inferred template counts. Generation probabilities in a later analysis came from a VDJ recombination model fitted to out-of-frame rearrangements, and those results were checked against IGoR. Hypergeometric tests were used in a later analysis to score TCR-TCR, TCR-HLA and TCR-CMV co-occurrence, with a repertoire-size bias correction applied to the TCR pairs. To estimate false discovery rates, a later analysis permuted the HLA or CMV assignments 20 times. In a later analysis, co-occurring TCRs were grouped with DBSCAN, and TCRdist sequence similarity was added when clustering was performed within HLA-allele-positive subsets. Co-occurrence clustering excluded repertoires with fewer than 30,000 or more than 120,000 public chains, plus five with anomalous nucleotide sharing. TCRdb's version of the immuneACCESS table is confined to in-frame rearrangements and falls short of the full clone set. An unresolved V gene accounts for under half of the shortfall where checked; the remainder is of unknown origin. The V and J calls and clone size were taken over from that table, and D and trimming were inferred from the DNA. This sample comprises under 130,000 clones, 13% to 15% of them detected only once. Approximately 0.8% of the sample is in the top ten clones.

In total, approximately 700 healthy bone marrow donors made up the cohort. Cohort members were all nominally healthy when sampled, although unrecorded immune exposures were likely present. The donor tested CMV seronegative, placing the donor among the 350 to 400 seronegative members of the cohort. A peripheral blood sample was provided by each donor, and peripheral blood mononuclear cells were used for TCR beta sequencing. The Qiagen DNeasy Blood Extraction Kit was used to extract genomic DNA from the blood cell samples. Taken from cysteine to phenylalanine, the CDR3 has 14 residues. Of the read, only the CDR3 DNA is kept; its 42 bases are in frame from base 1. The germline V gene provides CDR1 SGHVS and CDR2 FQNEAQ. Germline trimming: 3 bases from V, 7 bases from J; junction bases outside gene matches: 8.

This chain is built from TRBV7-8 and TRBJ1-2; TRBD1 fits 7 bases in the junction. Sequenced input: PBMCs. This TCR came from a female donor in good health and CMV-seronegative. The DNA reads TGTGCCAGCAGCTTGACGGCTCGACAGGGTGGCTACACCTTC. This is translated as CASSLTARQGGYTF.